A selection of T cell receptor beta chains follows, all from one sample in a study of blood T cells in healthy people across ages. From the 5' RACE reads, TCRdb called clonotypes with MiXCR, one entry per CDR3 protein. The repertoire holds 750,000 or so distinct CDR3 sequences, with around 25% as singletons. This sample was shared with a second study, whose subject was T cells of mothers and their children.

Material for sequencing was blood. The receptors were gathered from a boy aged 5 to 17 in good health. Each CDR3 is given with its conserved first and last residue. The D gene is left open where the match is weak. Some rows have no size entry. The others give once, few or many, or a class for an expanded clone.

j_call v_call clone_size d_call cdr3_aa cdr3_nt
TRBJ2-7 TRBV7-8 few - CASSPDRLNYEQYF TGTGCCAGCAGCCCGGACAGATTGAACTACGAGCAGTACTTC
TRBJ2-5 TRBV5-1 few - CASSLARGHGETQYF TGCGCCAGCAGCTTGGCCAGAGGGCATGGAGAGACCCAGTACTTC
TRBJ2-1 TRBV5-1 few - CASSLQESSYNEQFF TGCGCCAGCAGCTTACAGGAGAGCTCCTACAATGAGCAGTTCTTC
TRBJ2-4 TRBV12-3/TRBV12-4 few - CASSSTGLAKNIQYF TGTGCCAGCAGTTCCACAGGGTTAGCCAAAAACATTCAGTACTTC
TRBJ2-7 TRBV20-1 - TRBD2 CSARAGTSLAYEQYF TGCAGTGCTAGAGCTGGGACTAGCTTAGCCTACGAGCAGTACTTC
TRBJ2-5 TRBV10-3 few TRBD2 CATGSSGTYETQYF TGTGCCACCGGGAGTAGCGGGACTTACGAGACCCAGTACTTC
TRBJ1-2 TRBV6-6 once - CASSYSAGYYGYTF TGTGCCAGCAGTTACTCGGCAGGGTACTATGGCTACACCTTC
TRBJ1-1 TRBV4-3 - - CASSQIRLGMTEAFF TGCGCCAGCAGCCAGATTCGTTTGGGAATGACTGAAGCTTTCTTT
TRBJ2-5 TRBV29-1 few - CSVEDGVESGPETQYF TGCAGCGTTGAAGATGGAGTGGAGTCAGGGCCGGAGACCCAGTACTTC
TRBJ2-7 TRBV6-6 few TRBD2 CASGGLAGYEQYF TGTGCCAGCGGGGGACTAGCGGGCTACGAGCAGTACTTC
TRBJ2-1 TRBV20-1 - - CSAGGGHHPFYNEQFF TGCAGTGCTGGAGGGGGACACCACCCCTTCTACAATGAGCAGTTCTTC
TRBJ2-7 TRBV28 - - CASSPLDLSTLYEQYF TGTGCCAGCAGTCCCCTAGACCTTTCGACCCTCTACGAGCAGTACTTC
TRBJ2-7 TRBV7-2 - - CASSRGEGYEQYF TGTGCCAGCAGCAGGGGTGAGGGCTACGAGCAGTACTTC
TRBJ2-2 TRBV18 - - CASSPLENTGELFF TGTGCCAGCTCACCACTCGAGAACACCGGGGAGCTGTTTTTT